The next 8 T cell receptor beta chains were all read from a single sample in a study of shared clonotypes between healthy human individuals. Using immunoSEQ multiplex PCR, the repertoire was profiled, and TCRdb retains in-frame clones only, with some absent. The sample contains roughly 1,500,000 clones, approximately 98% of which appear only once. Sequencing used naive CD4+ T cells sorted from blood. Noted subset: CD45RA+ positively selected. These receptors all stem from a man in his thirties or forties in good health.

This chain links TRBV7-8 with TRBJ2-7; no definite D call. The V and J ends lost 1 base and 2 bases respectively, with 6 bases between them. The length of the CDR3 is 13 residues. From germline, CDR1 is SGHVS and CDR2 FQNEAQ. Written as DNA, the CDR3 is TGTGCCAGCAGCTTAGGGGTAGCCTACGAGCAGTACTTC. Translating gives CASSLGVAYEQYF.

This sequence joins TRBV4-3 and TRBJ2-1; 11 bases agree with TRBD1. The CDR3 length is 14 residues. CDR1 and CDR2 (germline): LGHNA, YSLEER. V lost 4 bases to trimming and J lost 7 bases; unmatched junction nucleotides: 3. CDR3: CASSRRDRGNEQFF. CDR3 DNA: TGCGCCAGCAGCCGTAGGGACAGGGGGAATGAGCAGTTCTTC.

V gene TRBV30 combines with J gene TRBJ2-3, with no clear D. V was clipped by 0 bases and J by 6 bases, with 13 bases between them. Germline-derived CDR1 and CDR2 are GTSNPN and SVGIG (reference sequence). The length of the CDR3 is 14 residues. The CDR3 bases are TGTGCCTGGAGTGTAAGGCGGCCGAGTGATACGCAGTATTTT. Its translation: CAWSVRRPSDTQYF.

This clone is a singleton in its sample. The chain links TRBV18 to TRBJ2-3; the match to TRBD2 covers 13 bases. Germline loops: CDR1 KGHSH, CDR2 LQKENI. This CDR3 contains 14 residues. V shed 8 bases, J shed 3 bases, and the junction held 2 bases outside the gene matches. CDR3 nucleotides: TGTGCCAGCGAGACTAGCGGGAGGACAGATACGCAGTATTTT. It translates to CASETSGRTDTQYF.

This chain uses TRBV29-1 with TRBJ2-1; D may be TRBD2 (6 bases). CDR3 length: 12 amino acids. Germline values: CDR1 SQVTM, CDR2 ANQGSEA. V lost 0 bases and J 9 bases, leaving 9 bases between the germline ends. The CDR3 sequence is CSVEDRGVEQFF. The CDR3 bases are TGCAGCGTTGAAGATCGCGGGGTTGAGCAGTTCTTC.

This clone occurred once. In nucleotides, the CDR3 is TGTGCCAGTGGACAGTGGGGCACAGATACGCAGTATTTT. It encodes CASGQWGTDTQYF. The J gene is TRBJ2-3, the V gene TRBV10-3, with a possible D match to TRBD1 (6 bases). CDR1 is ENHRY, CDR2 SYGVKD, per germline. Trimming removed 10 bases from V and 1 base from J, with 12 bases in between. The CDR3 runs 13 residues.

CDR3 region: CASSSAGTPLREQFF. As DNA, the CDR3 is TGTGCCAGCAGCTCCGCCGGGACACCCCTTCGCGAGCAGTTCTTC. The V and J genes are TRBV9 and TRBJ2-1; D is possibly TRBD1 (6 bases). The CDR3 length is 15 residues. Per the germline V gene, CDR1 is SGDLS and CDR2 is YYNGEE. Trimming removed 4 bases at V and 10 bases at J, with 21 bases between.

In the case of this clone: Other DNA sequences in this sample translate to the same CDR3. The genes are TRBV9 and TRBJ1-3, with D perhaps matching TRBD1 (5 bases). The CDR3 contains 15 residues. V lost 0 bases, J lost 0 bases, and 7 bases lay in between. Germline V gives CDR1 SGDLS, CDR2 YYNGEE. CDR3 sequence reads: CASSVGGTSGNTIYF. CDR3 DNA: TGTGCCAGCAGCGTAGGTGGGACCTCTGGAAACACCATATATTTT.